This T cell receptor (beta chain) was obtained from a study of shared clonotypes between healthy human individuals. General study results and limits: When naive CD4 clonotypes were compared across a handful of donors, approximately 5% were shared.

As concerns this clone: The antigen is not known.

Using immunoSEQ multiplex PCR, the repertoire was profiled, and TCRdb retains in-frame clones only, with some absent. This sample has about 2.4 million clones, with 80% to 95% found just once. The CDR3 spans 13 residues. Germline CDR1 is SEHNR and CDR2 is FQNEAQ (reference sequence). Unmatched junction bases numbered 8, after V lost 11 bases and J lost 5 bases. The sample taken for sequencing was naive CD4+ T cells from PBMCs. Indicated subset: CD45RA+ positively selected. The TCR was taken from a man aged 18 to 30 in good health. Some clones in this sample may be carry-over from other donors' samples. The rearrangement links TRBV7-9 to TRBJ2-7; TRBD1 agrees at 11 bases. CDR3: CASRGTGGNEQYF. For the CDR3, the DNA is TGTGCCTCGCGAGGGACAGGGGGAAACGAGCAGTACTTC. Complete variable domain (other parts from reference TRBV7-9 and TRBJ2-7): DTGVSQNPRHKITKRGQNVTFRCDPISEHNRLYWYRQTLGQGPEFLTYFQNEAQLEKSRLLSDRFSAERPKGSFSTLEIQRTEQGDSAMYLCASRGTGGNEQYFGPGTRLTVT.